Listed here are 14 T cell receptor beta chains from one sample, sequenced in a study of B cell selection in AIRE deficiency (dated by TCRdb to about 2019). CD4+CD127+ cells were sorted as the conventional CD4 T cell population. Library preparation used the immunoSEQ multiplex PCR assay. TCRdb took this table from immuneACCESS and kept in-frame rearrangements with V and J called. Such tables lack part of the clones; where checked against another copy, unresolved V genes explain under half of the gap, and the rest is unexplained. This sample holds about 25,000 clones; around 97% were observed only once. Jointly, the top ten make up about 0.2% of the sample. Sequencing was performed on conventional CD4+ T cells sorted from PBMCs. These receptors all stem from a human donor with AIRE deficiency.

This chain connects TRBV5-4 to TRBJ2-1, with 7 nucleotides matching TRBD1. Per the germline V gene, CDR1 is SGHNT and CDR2 is YYREEE (reference sequence). Losses at the gene ends were 4 bases for V and 0 bases for J; bases not matched to a gene: 7. This CDR3 spans 16 amino acids. The DNA for the CDR3 is TGTGCCAGCAGCAAACCAGGGGGTCTCTCCTACAATGAGCAGTTCTTC. Encoded protein: CASSKPGGLSYNEQFF. Looking up the rest from reference TRBV5-4 and TRBJ2-1 gives the full variable domain: ETGVTQSPTHLIKTRGQQVTLRCSSQSGHNTVSWYQQALGQGPQFIFQYYREEENGRGNFPPRFSGLQFPNYSSELNVNALELDDSALYLCASSKPGGLSYNEQFFGPGTRLTVL.

This clone appeared a single time. The chain has TRBV28 and TRBJ1-5; possible D gene TRBD1, 5 bases. There are 11 residues in the CDR3. The germline CDR1 and CDR2 sequences are MDHEN and SYDVKM. Trimming pared 5 bases from V and 7 bases from J, leaving 6 bases between. CDR3 sequence reads: CASSRGQPQHF. In DNA, the CDR3 is TGTGCCAGCAGTCGGGGGCAGCCCCAGCATTTT.

The V and J genes are TRBV2 and TRBJ2-7, with D uncertain. Trimming shortened V by 3 bases and J by 6 bases, and 18 bases separated the two germline ends. The germline V gene has CDR1 SNHLY and CDR2 FYNNEI. The CDR3 runs to 15 residues. In DNA, the CDR3 is TGTGCCAGCAGTGATGGTTTTGCTGTAGGGCGCGAGCAGTACTTC. It yields the protein CASSDGFAVGREQYF.

The CDR3 DNA reads as TGCGCCAGCAGCTTGGGGCTGCACGCTGAGACCCAGTACTTC. Translated, it gives CASSLGLHAETQYF. The rearrangement links TRBV5-1 to TRBJ2-5, with D unclear. The CDR3 runs to 14 residues. The V end was cut by 0 bases, the J end by 5 bases, with 11 bases between. In germline, CDR1 is SGHRS, CDR2 YFSETQ.

The chain links TRBV4-3 to TRBJ2-5, with 8 nucleotides matching TRBD1. Germline V CDR1 and CDR2: LGHNA, YSLEER. CDR3 length: 15 amino acids. The V segment lost 4 bases and the J segment 4 bases; nucleotides outside the gene matches: 8. CDR3 protein: CASSPYGQGGETQYF. The DNA of the CDR3 is TGCGCCAGCAGCCCGTACGGACAGGGCGGAGAGACCCAGTACTTC.

This clone was recorded only once. This chain connects TRBV11-3 to TRBJ2-5, with TRBD2 as a possible D gene (5 bases). Germline CDR1 reads SGHNT; CDR2 reads YENEEA. V lost 5 bases to trimming and J lost 5 bases, with 6 bases between them. The CDR3 is 11 amino acids. The DNA for the CDR3 is TGTGCCAGCAGCCGCGGGGAGACCCAGTACTTC. It is translated as CASSRGETQYF.

The V call is TRBV5-1, the J call TRBJ2-3; D ambiguous. The CDR3 is 18 amino acids. The V gene's germline CDR1 is SGHRS and CDR2 YFSETQ. V was pared by 2 bases and J by 0 bases, with 19 bases between. DNA for the CDR3: TGCGCCAGCAGCTTATGGTTACAACCCGTACCAAGCACAGATACGCAGTATTTT. Protein sequence: CASSLWLQPVPSTDTQYF.

CDR3 loop: CASSSYHVNTEAFF. DNA of the CDR3: TGTGCCAGCAGCTCCTACCACGTGAACACTGAAGCTTTCTTT. The gene calls are TRBV7-2 and TRBJ1-1; D remains ambiguous. V was trimmed by 4 bases and J by 0 bases, leaving 9 bases between them. The CDR3 has 14 residues. Germline-derived CDR1 and CDR2 are SGHTA and FQGNSA.

This chain links TRBV4-3 with TRBJ1-6, with a possible D match to TRBD1 (5 bases). The CDR3 spans 15 residues. In germline, CDR1 is LGHNA, CDR2 YSLEER. V dropped 0 bases and J dropped 10 bases, with 13 bases sitting between them. The CDR3 nucleotides are TGCGCCAGCAGCCAAGATGAAGGGACGGGATCACCCCTCCACTTT. Protein sequence: CASSQDEGTGSPLHF.

The chain employs TRBV7-8 and TRBJ2-2, with 8 bases that match TRBD2. V lost 1 base, J lost 5 bases, and 3 bases stayed unmatched. Looked up from germline, CDR1 is SGHVS and CDR2 is FQNEAQ. The CDR3 sequence is 15 residues long. The CDR3 DNA reads TGTGCCAGCAGCTTAGTTCCGGGAGGGACCGGGGAGCTGTTTTTT. It codes for CASSLVPGGTGELFF.

The CDR3 DNA reads TGTGCCAGTAGTATAACGGGAGGGAACACCGGGGAGCTGTTTTTT. Residues: CASSITGGNTGELFF. The chain is built from TRBV19 and TRBJ2-2; 7 nucleotides match TRBD2. Unmatched junction bases numbered 1, after V lost 2 bases and J lost 1 base. In germline, CDR1 is LNHDA, CDR2 SQIVND (reference sequence). The CDR3 runs 15 residues. Looking up the rest from reference TRBV19 and TRBJ2-2 gives the full variable domain: DGGITQSPKYLFRKEGQNVTLSCEQNLNHDAMYWYRQDPGQGLRLIYYSQIVNDFQKGDIAEGYSVSREKKESFPLTVTSAQKNPTAFYLCASSITGGNTGELFFGEGSRLTVL.

This clone was recorded once. The V call is TRBV2, the J call TRBJ2-2; 8 bases map to TRBD2. The junction had 12 bases not matched to a gene; V was cut back by 7 bases and J by 5 bases. Germline CDR1 is SNHLY and CDR2 is FYNNEI. The CDR3 loop spans 16 amino acids. CDR3 loop: CASMRDTAGATGELFF. In DNA, the CDR3 is TGTGCCAGCATGAGGGACACAGCGGGAGCTACCGGGGAGCTGTTTTTT.

The chain employs TRBV4-1 and TRBJ2-7; TRBD2 is a possible D gene (6 bases). V shed 3 bases and J shed 3 bases, with 12 bases lying between them. The CDR3 has 14 amino acids. CDR1 is MGHRA and CDR2 is YSYEKL in the germline V gene. The CDR3 loop is CASSHSGLVYEQYF. In DNA, the CDR3 is TGCGCCAGCAGCCATAGCGGTTTAGTCTACGAGCAGTACTTC.

This chain joins TRBV6-5 and TRBJ2-2, with TRBD1 identical over 7 bases. Germline V CDR1 and CDR2: MNHEY, SVGAGI. J gave up 3 bases and V 7 bases, and 5 bases lay outside the gene matches. CDR3 length: 14 residues. CDR3 in amino acids: CASTRDRDTGELFF. The CDR3 nucleotides read TGTGCCAGCACTAGGGACAGAGACACCGGGGAGCTGTTTTTT.